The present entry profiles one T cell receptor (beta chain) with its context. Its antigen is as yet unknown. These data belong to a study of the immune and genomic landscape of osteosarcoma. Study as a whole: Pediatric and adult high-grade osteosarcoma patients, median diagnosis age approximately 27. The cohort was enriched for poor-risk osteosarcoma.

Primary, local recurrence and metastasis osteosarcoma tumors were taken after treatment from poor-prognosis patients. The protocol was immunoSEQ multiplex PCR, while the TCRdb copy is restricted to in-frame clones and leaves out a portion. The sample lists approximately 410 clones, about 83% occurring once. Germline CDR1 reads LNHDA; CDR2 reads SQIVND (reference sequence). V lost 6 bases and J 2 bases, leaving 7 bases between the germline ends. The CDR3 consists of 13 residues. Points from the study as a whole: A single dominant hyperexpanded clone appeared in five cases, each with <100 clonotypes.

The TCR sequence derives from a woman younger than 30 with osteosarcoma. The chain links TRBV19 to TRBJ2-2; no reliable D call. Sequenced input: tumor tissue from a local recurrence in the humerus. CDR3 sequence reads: CASRYRNTGELFF. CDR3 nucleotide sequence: TGTGCCAGTAGGTACAGAAACACCGGGGAGCTGTTTTTT.